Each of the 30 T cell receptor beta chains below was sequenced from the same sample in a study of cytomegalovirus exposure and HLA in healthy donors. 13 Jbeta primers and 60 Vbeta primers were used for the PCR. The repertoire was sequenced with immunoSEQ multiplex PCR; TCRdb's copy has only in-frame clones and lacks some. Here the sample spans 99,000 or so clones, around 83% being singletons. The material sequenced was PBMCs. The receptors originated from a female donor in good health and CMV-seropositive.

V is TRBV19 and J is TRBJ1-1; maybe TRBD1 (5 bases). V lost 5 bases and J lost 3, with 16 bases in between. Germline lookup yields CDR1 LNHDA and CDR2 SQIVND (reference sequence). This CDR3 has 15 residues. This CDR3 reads CASSGRTKGDTEAFF. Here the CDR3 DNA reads TGTGCCAGTAGTGGAAGGACGAAAGGGGACACTGAAGCTTTCTTT.

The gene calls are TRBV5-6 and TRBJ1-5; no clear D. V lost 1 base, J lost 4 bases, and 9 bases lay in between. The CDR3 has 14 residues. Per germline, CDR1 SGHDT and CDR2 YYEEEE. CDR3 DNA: TGTGCCAGCAGCTTGTACGCAGAAAATCAGCCCCAGCATTTT. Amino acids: CASSLYAENQPQHF.

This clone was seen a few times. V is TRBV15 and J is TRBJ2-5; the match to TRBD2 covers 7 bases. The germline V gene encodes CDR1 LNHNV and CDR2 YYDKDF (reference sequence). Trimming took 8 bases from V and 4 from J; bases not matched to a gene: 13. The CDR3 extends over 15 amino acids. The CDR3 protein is CATWRGAGAGETQYF. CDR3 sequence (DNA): TGTGCCACCTGGCGCGGTGCGGGAGCGGGAGAGACCCAGTACTTC.

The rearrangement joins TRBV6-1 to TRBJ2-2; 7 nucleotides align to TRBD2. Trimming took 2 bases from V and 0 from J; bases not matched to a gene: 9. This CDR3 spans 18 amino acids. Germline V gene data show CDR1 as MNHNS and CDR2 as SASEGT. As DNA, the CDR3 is TGTGCCAGCAGTGAACACGGGGGGTCCTTTACGAACACCGGGGAGCTGTTTTTT. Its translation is CASSEHGGSFTNTGELFF.

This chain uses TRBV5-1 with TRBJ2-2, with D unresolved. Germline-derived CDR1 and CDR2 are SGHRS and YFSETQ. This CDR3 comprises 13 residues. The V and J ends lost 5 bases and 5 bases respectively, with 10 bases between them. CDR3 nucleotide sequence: TGCGCCAGCAGGAGCGTACCAACCGGGGAGCTGTTTTTT. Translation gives CASRSVPTGELFF. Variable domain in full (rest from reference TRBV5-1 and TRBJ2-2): KAGVTQTPRYLIKTRGQQVTLSCSPISGHRSVSWYQQTPGQGLQFLFEYFSETQRNKGNFPGRFSGRQFSNSRSEMNVSTLELGDSALYLCASRSVPTGELFFGEGSRLTVL.

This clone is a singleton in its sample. CDR3 DNA sequence: TGTGCCAGCAGCTTAGCCAGGGATAACACTGAAGCTTTCTTT. Amino acid sequence: CASSLARDNTEAFF. The V and J genes are TRBV7-9 and TRBJ1-1; TRBD1 is a possible D gene (5 bases). The length of the CDR3 is 14 residues. Per germline, CDR1 SEHNR and CDR2 FQNEAQ (reference sequence). The V end lost 0 bases, the J end lost 2 bases, and 7 bases lay between the germline ends.

The chain's CDR3 is CASSQGRGGGQPQHF. The CDR3 coding sequence is TGCGCCAGCAGCCAAGGCCGGGGGGGCGGGCAGCCCCAGCATTTT. The rearrangement uses TRBV4-1 and TRBJ1-5; D perhaps matches TRBD1 (6 bases). V was pared by 1 base and J by 7 bases, with 14 bases between. The CDR3 covers 15 residues. CDR1 MGHRA and CDR2 YSYEKL come from the germline V gene.

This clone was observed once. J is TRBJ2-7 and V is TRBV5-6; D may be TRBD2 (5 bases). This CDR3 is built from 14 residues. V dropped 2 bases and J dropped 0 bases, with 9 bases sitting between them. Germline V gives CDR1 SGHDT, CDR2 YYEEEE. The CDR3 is CASSFPDSSYEQYF. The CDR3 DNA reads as TGTGCCAGCAGCTTTCCGGACTCCTCCTACGAGCAGTACTTC.

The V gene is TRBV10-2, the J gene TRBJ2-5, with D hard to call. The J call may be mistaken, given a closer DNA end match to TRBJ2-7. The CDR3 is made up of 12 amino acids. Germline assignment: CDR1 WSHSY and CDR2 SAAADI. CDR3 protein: CASSGVGYEQYF. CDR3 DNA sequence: TGCGCCAGCAGTGGAGTGGGCTACGAGCAGTACTTC.

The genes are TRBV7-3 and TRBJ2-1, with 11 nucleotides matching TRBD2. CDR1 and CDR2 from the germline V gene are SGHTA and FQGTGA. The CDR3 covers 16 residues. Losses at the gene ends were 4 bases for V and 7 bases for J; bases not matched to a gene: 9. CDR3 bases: TGTGCCAGCAGCTGGGGACTAGCGGCCTCTCAGAATGAGCAGTTCTTC. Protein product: CASSWGLAASQNEQFF.

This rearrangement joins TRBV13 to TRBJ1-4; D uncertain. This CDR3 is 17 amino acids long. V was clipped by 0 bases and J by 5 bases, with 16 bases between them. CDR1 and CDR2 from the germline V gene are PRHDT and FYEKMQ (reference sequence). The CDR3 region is CASSLGGRGMANEKLFF. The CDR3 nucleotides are TGTGCCAGCAGCTTAGGAGGGCGCGGGATGGCGAATGAAAAACTGTTTTTT.

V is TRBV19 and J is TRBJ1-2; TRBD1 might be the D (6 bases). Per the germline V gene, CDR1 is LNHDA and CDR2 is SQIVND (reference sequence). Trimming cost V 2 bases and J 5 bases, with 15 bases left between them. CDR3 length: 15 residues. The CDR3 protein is CASSIKGDPPYGYTF. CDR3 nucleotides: TGTGCCAGTAGTATAAAGGGGGACCCTCCTTATGGCTACACCTTC.

CDR3 nucleotide sequence: TGCAGCGTGGGGACAGGGGGCGTAGGAAGCTATGGCTACACCTTC. Its translation: CSVGTGGVGSYGYTF. This chain joins TRBV29-1 and TRBJ1-2, with TRBD1 identical over 12 bases. From germline, CDR1 is SQVTM and CDR2 ANQGSEA. The CDR3 spans 15 residues. V trimming: 6 bases; J trimming: 4 bases; junction bases outside the gene matches: 9.

CDR3: CASSLPGYSNQPQHF. The CDR3 DNA reads as TGTGCCAGCAGCCTACCAGGGTATAGCAATCAGCCCCAGCATTTT. This chain uses TRBV28 with TRBJ1-5, with D possibly being TRBD1 (5 bases). Germline CDR1 is MDHEN and CDR2 is SYDVKM. CDR3 size: 15 residues. The germline V and J ends were trimmed by 6 bases and 0 bases, with 12 bases remaining between them.

The CDR3 nucleotides are TGTGCCAGCAGTGAATTGGCGGGGGGTTCCTACGAGCAGTACTTC. Translated, it gives CASSELAGGSYEQYF. The rearrangement links TRBV2 to TRBJ2-5; 8 positions match TRBD2. The better agreement between TRBJ2-7 and the DNA end casts doubt on the J call. The CDR3 is 15 amino acids. Germline CDR1 is SNHLY and CDR2 is FYNNEI.

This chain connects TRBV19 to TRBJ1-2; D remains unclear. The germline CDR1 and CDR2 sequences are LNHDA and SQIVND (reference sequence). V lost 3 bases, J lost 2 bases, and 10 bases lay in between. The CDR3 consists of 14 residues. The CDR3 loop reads CASSIPGKNYGYTF. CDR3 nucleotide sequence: TGTGCCAGTAGTATTCCGGGGAAGAACTATGGCTACACCTTC. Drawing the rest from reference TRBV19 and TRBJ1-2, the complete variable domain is DGGITQSPKYLFRKEGQNVTLSCEQNLNHDAMYWYRQDPGQGLRLIYYSQIVNDFQKGDIAEGYSVSREKKESFPLTVTSAQKNPTAFYLCASSIPGKNYGYTFGSGTRLTVV.

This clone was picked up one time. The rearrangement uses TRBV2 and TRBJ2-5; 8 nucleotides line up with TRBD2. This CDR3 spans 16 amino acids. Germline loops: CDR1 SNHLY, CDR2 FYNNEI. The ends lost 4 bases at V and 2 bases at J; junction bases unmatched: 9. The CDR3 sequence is CASSAGSGRGQETQYF. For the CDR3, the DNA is TGTGCCAGCAGTGCCGGCAGCGGGAGAGGTCAAGAGACCCAGTACTTC.

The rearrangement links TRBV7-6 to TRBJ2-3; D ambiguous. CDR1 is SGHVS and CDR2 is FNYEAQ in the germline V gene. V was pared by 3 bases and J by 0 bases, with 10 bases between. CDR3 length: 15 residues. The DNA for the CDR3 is TGTGCCAGCAGCTTTCAGGCTGGAAGCACAGATACGCAGTATTTT. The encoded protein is CASSFQAGSTDTQYF.

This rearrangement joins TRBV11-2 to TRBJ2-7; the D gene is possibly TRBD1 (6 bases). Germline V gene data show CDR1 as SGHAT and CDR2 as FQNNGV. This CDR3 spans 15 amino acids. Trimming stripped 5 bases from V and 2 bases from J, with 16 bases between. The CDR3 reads CASSHFRDNTYEQYF. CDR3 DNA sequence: TGTGCCAGCAGCCACTTCCGGGACAACACCTACGAGCAGTACTTC.

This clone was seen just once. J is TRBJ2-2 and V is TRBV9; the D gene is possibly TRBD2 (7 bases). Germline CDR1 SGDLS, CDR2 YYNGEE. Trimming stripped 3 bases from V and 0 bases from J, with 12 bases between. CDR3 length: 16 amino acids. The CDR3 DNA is TGTGCCAGCAGCGGGGGGGGCAGCGCGAACACCGGGGAGCTGTTTTTT. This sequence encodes CASSGGGSANTGELFF.

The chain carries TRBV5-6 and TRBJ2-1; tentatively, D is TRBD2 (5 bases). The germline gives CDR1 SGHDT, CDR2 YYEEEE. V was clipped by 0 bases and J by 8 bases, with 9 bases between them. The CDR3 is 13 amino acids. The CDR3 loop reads CASSLVAGDEQFF. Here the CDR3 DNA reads TGTGCCAGCAGCTTGGTAGCCGGGGATGAGCAGTTCTTC.

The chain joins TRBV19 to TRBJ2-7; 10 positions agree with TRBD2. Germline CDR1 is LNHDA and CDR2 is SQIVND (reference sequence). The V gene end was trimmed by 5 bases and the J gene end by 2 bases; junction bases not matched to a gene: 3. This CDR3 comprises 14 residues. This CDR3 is CASSGAGGPYEQYF. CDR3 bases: TGTGCCAGTAGTGGAGCGGGAGGGCCCTACGAGCAGTACTTC.

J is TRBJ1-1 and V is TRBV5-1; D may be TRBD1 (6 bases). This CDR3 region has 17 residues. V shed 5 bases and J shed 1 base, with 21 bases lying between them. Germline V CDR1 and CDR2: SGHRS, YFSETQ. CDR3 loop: CASRVRDNFTPNTEAFF. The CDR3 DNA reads TGCGCCAGCAGGGTCCGGGACAACTTTACCCCGAACACTGAAGCTTTCTTT.

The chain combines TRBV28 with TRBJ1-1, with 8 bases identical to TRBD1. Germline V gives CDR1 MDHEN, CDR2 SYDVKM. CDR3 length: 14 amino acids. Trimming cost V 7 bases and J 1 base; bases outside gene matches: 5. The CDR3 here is CASKAGTGNTEAFF. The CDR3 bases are TGTGCCAGCAAAGCCGGGACAGGGAACACTGAAGCTTTCTTT.

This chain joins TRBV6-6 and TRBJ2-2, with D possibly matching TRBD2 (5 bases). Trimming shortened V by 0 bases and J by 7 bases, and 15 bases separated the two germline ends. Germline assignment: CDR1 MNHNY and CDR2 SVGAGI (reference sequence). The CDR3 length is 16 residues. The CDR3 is CASSYSSRTSYGELFF. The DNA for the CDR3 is TGTGCCAGCAGTTACTCATCTCGGACTTCCTACGGGGAGCTGTTTTTT.

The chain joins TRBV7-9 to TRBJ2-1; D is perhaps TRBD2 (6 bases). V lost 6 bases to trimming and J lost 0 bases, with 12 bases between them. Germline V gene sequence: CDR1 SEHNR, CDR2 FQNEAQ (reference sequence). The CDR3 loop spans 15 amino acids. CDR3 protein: CASSQRGSSYNEQFF. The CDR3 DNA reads TGTGCCAGCAGTCAACGGGGGAGCTCCTACAATGAGCAGTTCTTC.

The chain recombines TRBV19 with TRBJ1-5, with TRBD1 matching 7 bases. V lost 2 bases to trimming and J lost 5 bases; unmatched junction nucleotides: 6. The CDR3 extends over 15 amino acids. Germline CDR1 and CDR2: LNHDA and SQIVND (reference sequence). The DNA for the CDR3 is TGTGCCAGTAGTATAAGTCGCAGGGGGGATCAGCCCCAGCATTTT. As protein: CASSISRRGDQPQHF.

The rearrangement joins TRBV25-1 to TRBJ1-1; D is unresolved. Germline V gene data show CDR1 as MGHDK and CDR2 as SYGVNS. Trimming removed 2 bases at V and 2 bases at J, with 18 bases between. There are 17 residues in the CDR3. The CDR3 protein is CASSEPQGETPNTEAFF. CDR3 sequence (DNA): TGTGCCAGCAGTGAACCCCAAGGCGAGACACCTAACACTGAAGCTTTCTTT.

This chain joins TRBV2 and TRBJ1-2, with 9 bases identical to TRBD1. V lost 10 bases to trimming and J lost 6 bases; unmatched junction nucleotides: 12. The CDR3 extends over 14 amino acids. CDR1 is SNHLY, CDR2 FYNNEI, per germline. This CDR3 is CAKQTGGLLDGYTF. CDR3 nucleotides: TGTGCCAAACAGACAGGGGGGCTATTGGATGGCTACACCTTC.

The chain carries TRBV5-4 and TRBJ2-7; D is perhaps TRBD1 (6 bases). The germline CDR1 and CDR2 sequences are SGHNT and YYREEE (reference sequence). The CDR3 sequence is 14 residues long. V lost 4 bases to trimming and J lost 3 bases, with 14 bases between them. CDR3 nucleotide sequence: TGTGCCAGCAGCACCAGGGGCCGAGACTACGAGCAGTACTTC. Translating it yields CASSTRGRDYEQYF.